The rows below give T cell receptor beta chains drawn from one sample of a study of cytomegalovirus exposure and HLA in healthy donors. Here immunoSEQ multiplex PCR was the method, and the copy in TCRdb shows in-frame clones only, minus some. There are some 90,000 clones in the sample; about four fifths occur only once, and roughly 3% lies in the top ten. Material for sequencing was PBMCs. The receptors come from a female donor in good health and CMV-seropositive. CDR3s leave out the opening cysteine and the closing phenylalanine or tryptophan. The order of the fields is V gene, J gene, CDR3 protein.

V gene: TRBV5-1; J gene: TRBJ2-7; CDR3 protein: ASATGYEQY
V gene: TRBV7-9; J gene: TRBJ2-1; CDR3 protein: ASSLWTGDHNEQF
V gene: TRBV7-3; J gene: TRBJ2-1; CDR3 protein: ASSFRDRSHNEQF
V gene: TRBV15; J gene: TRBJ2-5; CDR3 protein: ATSGGGSHEKTQY
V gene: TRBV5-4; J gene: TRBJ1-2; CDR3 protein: ASSPEAGNYGYT
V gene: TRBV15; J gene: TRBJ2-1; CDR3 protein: ATSRLAGGDNEQF
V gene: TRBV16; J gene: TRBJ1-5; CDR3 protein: ASSDRGGNQPQH
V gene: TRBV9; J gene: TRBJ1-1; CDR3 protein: ASSVAGQNTEAF
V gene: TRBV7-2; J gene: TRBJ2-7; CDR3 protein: ASSSRTGTYEQY
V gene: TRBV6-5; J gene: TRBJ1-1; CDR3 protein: ASSSRTGRGFEAF
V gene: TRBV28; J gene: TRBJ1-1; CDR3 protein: ASSSLAVKAF
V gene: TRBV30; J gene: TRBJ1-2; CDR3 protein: AWSAGTGNGYT
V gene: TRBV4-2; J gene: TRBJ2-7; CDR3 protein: ASSQAKGTTTYEQY
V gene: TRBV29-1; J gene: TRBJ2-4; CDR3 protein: SVGLTRTGDIQY
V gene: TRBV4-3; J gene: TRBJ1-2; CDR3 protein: ASSSAGGGYT
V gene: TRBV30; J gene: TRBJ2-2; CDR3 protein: AWTDSGRHTGELF
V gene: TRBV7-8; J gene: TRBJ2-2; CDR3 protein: ASSQGTGAFGGELF
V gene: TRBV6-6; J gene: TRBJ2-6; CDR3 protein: ASSYDRTGANVLT
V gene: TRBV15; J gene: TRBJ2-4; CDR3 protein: ATSLARGAKNIQY
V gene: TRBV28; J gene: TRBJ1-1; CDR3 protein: ATLGTEAF
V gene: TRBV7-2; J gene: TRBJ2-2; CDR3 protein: ASSLEGRGTGELF
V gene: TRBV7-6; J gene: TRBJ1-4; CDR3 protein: ASSSNAEWNEKLF
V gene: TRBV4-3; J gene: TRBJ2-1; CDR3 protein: ASSQVSGNNEQF
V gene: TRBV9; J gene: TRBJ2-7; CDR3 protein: ASSVGGQGSYEQY
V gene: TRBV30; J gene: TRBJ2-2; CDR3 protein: AWSPRQGAVGELF
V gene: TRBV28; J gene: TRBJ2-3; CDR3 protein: ASGAADLSTDTQY
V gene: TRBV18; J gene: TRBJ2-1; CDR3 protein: ASSADRAMDNEQF
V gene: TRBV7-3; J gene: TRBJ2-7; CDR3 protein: ASSLLGQPTYEQY
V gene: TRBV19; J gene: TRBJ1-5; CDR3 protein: ASSIPPGQGNQPQH
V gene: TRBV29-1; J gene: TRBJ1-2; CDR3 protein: SVEDGMNYGYT
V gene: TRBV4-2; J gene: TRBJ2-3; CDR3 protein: ASSRAQGLAGVHTDTQY
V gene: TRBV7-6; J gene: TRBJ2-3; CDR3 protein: ASSLVTSGVGTDTQY
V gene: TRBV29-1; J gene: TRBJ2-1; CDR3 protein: SVMLVDRGPYNEQF
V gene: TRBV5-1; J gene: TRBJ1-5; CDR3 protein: ASSPGQGGQPQH
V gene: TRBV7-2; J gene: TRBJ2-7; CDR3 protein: ASSSVRYEQY
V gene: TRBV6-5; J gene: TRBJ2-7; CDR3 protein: ASSSGTYEQY
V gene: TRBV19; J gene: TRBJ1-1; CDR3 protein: ASSLTGNTEAF
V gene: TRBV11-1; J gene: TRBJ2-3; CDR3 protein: ASHKRGSTDTQY
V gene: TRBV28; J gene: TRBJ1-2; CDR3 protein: ASSGNRGGNYGYT
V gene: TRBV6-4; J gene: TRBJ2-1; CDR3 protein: ASSDSKRGGPDEQF
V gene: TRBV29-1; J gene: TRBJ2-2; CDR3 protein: SVEVQGNTGELF
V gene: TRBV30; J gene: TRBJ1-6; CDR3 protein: AWSMRRSSYNSPLH
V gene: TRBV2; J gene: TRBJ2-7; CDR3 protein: ASRGGYTSYEQY
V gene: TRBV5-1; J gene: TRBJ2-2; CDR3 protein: ASSLAGGQLAGELF